This TCR beta chain is drawn from a study of CD8 T cells in ankylosing spondylitis. In its sample, this clonotype was seen once. What it recognizes is unknown. It may be a read error: a sequence one base away is much more abundant. Library preparation for TCR beta used quantitative 5'-RACE with molecular barcodes. Using its own MiXCR run on the 5' RACE reads, TCRdb lists one record per CDR3 protein. The data hold approximately 260,000 distinct CDR3 sequences, with roughly 8.6% observed a single time. Study findings and constraints: Matched synovial fluid from ankylosing spondylitis patients was reported to be enriched for disease-linked clones. Researchers report that disease-linked clones proved CD8+ and relatively rare in peripheral blood. A motif in TCR beta, a set of under ten highly homologous variants, appeared characteristic of ankylosing spondylitis blood.

CDR1 and CDR2 from the germline V gene are LNHDA and SQIVND (reference sequence). This CDR3 has 15 residues. J is TRBJ1-1 and V is TRBV19; 9 nucleotides align to TRBD1. The sequencing input was blood, either unsorted or a sorted T cell fraction (not recorded which). The TCR sequence derives from a male donor with ankylosing spondylitis or in good health (not recorded which). Here the CDR3 reads CASSIAGTGLTEASF. Written as DNA, the CDR3 is TGTGCCAGTAGTATAGCGGGGACAGGGTTGACTGAAGCTTCCTTT.